Shown below are 13 T cell receptor beta chains from a single sample sequenced in a study of T cell responses to AZD1222 COVID-19 vaccine. Some clones are missing from TCRdb's copy, which holds only in-frame ones; the method was immunoSEQ multiplex PCR. Of under 200,000 clones listed, 90% to 95% are singletons. The sample consisted of peripheral blood, taken on day 0 of AZD1222 vaccination. Receptors were obtained from an adult in good health.

Turning to this clone: The identical CDR3 is also encoded by other nucleotide sequences in the sample. The V and J genes are TRBV28 and TRBJ1-1, with D unclear. The V and J ends lost 8 bases and 5 bases respectively, with 6 bases between them. CDR1 MDHEN and CDR2 SYDVKM come from the germline V gene. The CDR3 contains 10 residues. CDR3 bases: TGTGCCAGCCGAAGGACTGAAGCTTTCTTT. This gives the protein CASRRTEAFF.

This clone appeared once. V gene TRBV6-2 or TRBV6-3 combines with J gene TRBJ2-1; D possibly corresponds to TRBD2 (5 bases). The CDR3 extends over 12 amino acids. Per germline, CDR1 MNHEY and CDR2 SVGEGT. V was shortened by 6 bases and J by 4 bases, with 7 bases between the two germline ends. As DNA, the CDR3 is TGTGCCAGCAGCAGAGGGTACAATGAGCAGTTCTTC. Translating gives CASSRGYNEQFF.

V is TRBV10-2 and J is TRBJ2-1; tentative D call: TRBD1 (5 bases). Looked up from germline, CDR1 is WSHSY and CDR2 is SAAADI. The CDR3 totals 14 residues. Between the trimmed V and J ends, which lost 3 bases and 3 bases, there was a span of 9 bases. CDR3 loop: CASSDQGNYNEQFF. In DNA form, the CDR3 reads TGCGCCAGCAGTGATCAGGGTAACTACAATGAGCAGTTCTTC.

The chain recombines TRBV6-2 or TRBV6-3 with TRBJ2-7, with TRBD2 matching 13 bases. Trimming took 5 bases from V and 6 from J; bases not matched to a gene: 4. The length of the CDR3 is 14 residues. CDR1 is MNHEY, CDR2 SVGEGT, per germline. The CDR3: CASSAGTSGTEQYF. CDR3 in DNA: TGTGCCAGCAGTGCCGGGACTAGCGGGACCGAGCAGTACTTC.

This sequence joins TRBV30 and TRBJ2-1; 7 positions agree with TRBD2. Germline CDR1 reads GTSNPN; CDR2 reads SVGIG (reference sequence). The CDR3 spans 15 residues. The J segment lost 6 bases and the V segment lost 0 bases, leaving 8 bases of the junction unmatched. For the CDR3, the DNA is TGTGCCTGGAGTGTACGGGGCGGGAGTGTCAATGAGCAGTTCTTC. Translation gives CAWSVRGGSVNEQFF.

The chain uses TRBV6-4 and TRBJ2-1; D may be TRBD1 or TRBD2 (5 bases each). This CDR3 has 15 residues. Germline assignment: CDR1 MRHNA and CDR2 SNTAGT. The V end lost 3 bases, the J end lost 8 bases, and 17 bases lay between the germline ends. Here the CDR3 DNA reads TGTGCCAGCAGTGAAACCACCCAGAGGGGCGATGAGCAGTTCTTC. This codes for CASSETTQRGDEQFF.

V and J are TRBV15 and TRBJ2-1; 11 nucleotides match TRBD2. The CDR3 has 17 amino acids. CDR1 is LNHNV, CDR2 YYDKDF, per germline (reference sequence). Trimming at V came to 8 bases and at J to 2 bases, leaving 11 bases not matched to a gene. The CDR3 coding sequence is TGTGCCACCCTGTACACCTTAGCGGGAGGGCCCTACAATGAGCAGTTCTTC. Encoded protein: CATLYTLAGGPYNEQFF.

The genes are TRBV6-4 and TRBJ1-6; D is undetermined. In germline, CDR1 is MRHNA, CDR2 SNTAGT. The CDR3 loop spans 13 amino acids. The V end was cut by 10 bases, the J end by 9 bases, with 16 bases between. The CDR3 DNA reads TGTGCCACCTCCCGGGATACCGGTTCACCCCTCCACTTT. Translation: CATSRDTGSPLHF.

In its sample, this clone was seen once. The chain carries TRBV11-2 and TRBJ2-5; 7 bases map to TRBD2. Trimming took 1 base from V and 4 from J; bases not matched to a gene: 6. CDR3 length: 15 residues. CDR1 SGHAT and CDR2 FQNNGV come from the germline V gene. The CDR3 here is CASSLGLATPETQYF. The CDR3 nucleotides are TGTGCCAGCAGCTTAGGACTAGCTACTCCAGAGACCCAGTACTTC.

The chain employs TRBV5-4 and TRBJ2-1; TRBD2 aligns across 9 bases. In germline, CDR1 is SGHNT, CDR2 YYREEE (reference sequence). Trimming removed 4 bases from V and 2 bases from J; junction bases left unmatched: 13. The CDR3 has 18 amino acids. The CDR3 sequence: CASSPAGLAGEAYNEQFF. The CDR3 DNA sequence: TGTGCCAGCAGCCCGGCTGGGTTAGCGGGAGAAGCCTACAATGAGCAGTTCTTC.

The chain couples TRBV7-2 to TRBJ1-3; D call uncertain. Germline V gene data show CDR1 as SGHTA and CDR2 as FQGNSA. This CDR3 has 13 residues. The V end was cut by 3 bases, the J end by 4 bases, with 7 bases between. This chain's CDR3 is CASSFEAGNTIYF. The CDR3 nucleotides read TGTGCCAGCAGCTTCGAGGCGGGAAACACCATATATTTT.

The chain is built from TRBV28 and TRBJ1-6, with TRBD1 as a possible D gene (5 bases). This CDR3 is 13 amino acids long. Germline V CDR1 and CDR2: MDHEN, SYDVKM. V was trimmed by 5 bases and J by 6 bases, leaving 8 bases between them. Here the CDR3 reads CASSLRGNSPLHF. CDR3 nucleotides: TGTGCCAGCAGTCTTAGGGGTAATTCACCCCTCCACTTT.

The chain employs TRBV5-8 and TRBJ2-7; D might be TRBD2 (7 bases). V lost 4 bases, J lost 3 bases, and 17 bases lay in between. Germline V gene data show CDR1 as SGHTS and CDR2 as YDEGEE. The length of the CDR3 is 15 residues. This CDR3 reads CASSRRGGGGYEQYF. In DNA form, the CDR3 reads TGTGCCAGCAGCCGGAGGGGGGGAGGAGGCTACGAGCAGTACTTC.